Listed here is a single TCR beta chain. Its antigen is not identified. The entry originates in a study of regulatory T cells in long-lasting Graves disease. Study findings and constraints: Repertoires from persistent disease leaned toward TRBV28, TRBJ1-2 and TRBJ2-5.

V lost 4 bases, J lost 8 bases, and 4 bases stayed unmatched. The CDR3 has 13 residues. CDR1 and CDR2 from the germline V gene are MNHEY and SMNVEV (reference sequence). Time point reported: newly diagnosed GD, antithyroid drugs for less than 3 months. RNA from PBMCs was the source of the TCR library. Through Arm-PCR of CDR3 regions and iRepertoire HTBI primers, TCR beta libraries were built. Each CDR3 protein gets one entry after TCRdb re-called the multiplex PCR reads with MiXCR. The table has about half a million distinct CDR3 sequences, approximately 12% seen once. The sample was also linked to a second study, of T cells in Graves' hyperthyroidism and ophthalmopathy. That report adds: In the first-round RT-PCR of the TCR CDR3, the HTBI primer set was used.

Sample: peripheral blood mononuclear cells (PBMCs), taken at new diagnosis, from a patient treated with antithyroid drugs. This chain links TRBV27 with TRBJ2-3; 9 bases map to TRBD2. The source of this sequence is a woman aged 30 to 39 with Graves disease. This chain's CDR3 is CASSSNSGSTQYF. The CDR3, as DNA: TGTGCCAGCAGTTCCAATAGCGGGAGTACGCAGTATTTT.